What follows describes a single T cell receptor beta chain. The CDR3 runs 13 residues. The germline V gene has CDR1 MNHEY and CDR2 SVGEGT. The V and J ends lost 0 bases and 4 bases respectively, with 7 bases between them. TCRdb's copy holds only in-frame clones and misses some; the assay was immunoSEQ multiplex PCR. The sample has 50,000 to 85,000 clones, around 82% seen once. This specimen belongs to a study of blood T cell repertoires in COVID-19. The sequencing input was peripheral blood. The rearrangement joins TRBV6-2 or TRBV6-3 to TRBJ2-7; D unresolved. The sequence came from a man aged 55 to 70 with acute or convalescent COVID-19. The CDR3 sequence: CASSYSRDYEQYV. The CDR3 nucleotides are TGTGCCAGCAGTTACTCGAGAGATTACGAGCAGTACGTC.